The entry below describes one T cell receptor (beta chain). This receptor's antigen is unknown. It has no much larger one-base neighbor in the sample; base qualities were not kept. Spanning cysteine to phenylalanine, the CDR3 consists of 13 amino acids. CDR3 DNA only is kept here, 39 bases in frame from base 1. Looking up the germline V gene yields CDR1 MDHEN and CDR2 SYDVKM. Cut back by 8 bases and 3 bases, the V and J ends lie 14 bases apart. This entry belongs to a study of T cell responses to AZD1222 COVID-19 vaccine (dated by TCRdb to the early 2020s). Broadly, across the study: AZD1222 recipients whose second dose came at about 4 weeks and those whose second dose came at about 12 weeks were combined into one group, since spike-specific TCR depth and breadth did not differ between the two schedules. TCR sequencing was performed for more than 230 trial participants, of whom some 200 were given two doses of AZD1222 and some 26 were given two doses of MenACWY control vaccine. Trial participants were enrolled by age into 18-55, 56-69 and 70-plus year subgroups, with roughly 160, 29 and 62 TCR-sequenced participants respectively.

The sample's time point, from its label and the paper: baseline before first vaccination. The vaccinee samples were drawn from two UK trials, COV001 and COV002, one of which was a single-blind randomized controlled phase 2/3 trial testing AZD1222 (ChAdOx1 nCoV-19) in healthy adults. Trial participant PBMC samples were collected at day 0 and day 28 after the second dose for TCRbeta chain sequencing. The CDR3 regions of human TCRbeta chains were analyzed by immunosequencing. The source study handled its data this way. Repertoire TCRs were matched against a reference library of SARS-CoV-2-specific TCRs generated with the MIRA antigen-specificity platform. Breadth was defined as the fraction of unique TCRs that were SARS-CoV-2-associated. Depth was defined as the fraction of total T cells that were SARS-CoV-2-associated. Each spike-specific TCR was assigned to its reactive spike region and to a CD4 or CD8 class using the MIRA data. Log10-transformed breadth and depth values were compared by one-way ANOVA with Sidak's multiple comparisons tests. TCRdb carries this immuneACCESS record with in-frame sequences only. Its versions omit some clonotypes, under half of them owing to an unresolved V gene in the studies checked, with the rest unexplained. The DNA was the basis for D and trimming; V, J and clone size are from that table. This sample has about 120,000 clones in its table, and 88% of those were observed once. The top ten constitute around a tenth of the sample.

Overall results and qualifications from the work: Nearly half of unique spike-specific TCRs reportedly recognized epitopes outside regions mutated in the B.1.351 and B.1.1.7 variants. Conclusions about previously exposed vaccinees are limited, since just a handful of AZD1222 recipients were seropositive for SARS-CoV-2 at baseline. The 56-69-year group was small, and its depth increase did not reach significance, likely because of low power. Participants were mostly white British, with more females than males. The authors suggested clonal diversity may have been underestimated. Because no samples from the day 14 peak response were available, repertoires could be characterized only after the peak T cell response. After two AZD1222 doses, spike-specific TCR breadth and depth were significantly higher than at day 0 and than in MenACWY recipients. Vaccine-associated CD4 TCRs spanned the whole spike protein, with dominant responses in regions 160-218 and 743-854.

The material was peripheral blood, obtained on day 0 of AZD1222 vaccination. The rearranged chain carries TRBV28 and TRBJ2-7; the D gene is not confidently resolved. The TCR comes from an adult in good health. The nucleotide sequence reads as follows: TGTGCCAGCTCACCCCTGGACGGCTACGAGCAGTACTTC. Its amino acids are CASSPLDGYEQYF.